Included here is one T cell receptor (beta chain) sequence, with context. Generated by immunoSEQ multiplex PCR, the TCRdb table keeps only in-frame clones and is missing some. The sample comprises a few hundred thousand clones, more than 95% of which are singletons, and around 0.058% rests with the top ten. This record belongs to a study of shared clonotypes between healthy human individuals. The germline V and J ends were trimmed by 0 bases and 10 bases, with 9 bases remaining between them. Germline-derived CDR1 and CDR2 are SGHRS and YFSETQ. This CDR3 region has 12 residues. The receptor was derived from a woman in her 30s in good health. This chain joins TRBV5-1 and TRBJ2-3, with D possibly being TRBD1 (5 bases). The sequencing sample was made of naive CD4+ T cells sorted from blood. The subset is: CD45RA+ positively selected. CDR3 amino acids: CASSLAGNSQYF. CDR3 sequence (DNA): TGCGCCAGCAGCTTGGCAGGGAATTCGCAGTATTTT.